These T cell receptor beta chains were read from a single sample in a study of blood T cell repertoires in COVID-19. Method: immunoSEQ multiplex PCR; TCRdb's copy keeps in-frame clones and lacks some. The profile shows under 250,000 clones, approximately 77% of them singletons. The sequenced material came from peripheral blood. Receptors originate from an elderly woman with acute or convalescent COVID-19. Each CDR3 is given with its conserved first and last residue. The D gene is left open where the match is weak. Expanded clones get a size class; other rows say once, few or many, or leave the size out.

d_gene	abundance	v_gene	j_gene	CDR3aa	CDR3nt
-	few	TRBV7-9	TRBJ2-1	CASSLGEVRNEEQFF	TGTGCCAGCAGCTTAGGGGAGGTACGGAACGAGGAGCAGTTCTTC
-	once	TRBV25-1	TRBJ1-2	CASSDQRRGGGYTF	TGTGCCAGCAGTGATCAGAGGAGAGGCGGTGGCTACACCTTC
-	-	TRBV7-2	TRBJ1-1	CASSPEAAGGAFF	TGTGCCAGCAGCCCAGAGGCCGCCGGGGGAGCTTTCTTT
-	-	TRBV28	TRBJ1-6	CASSFQGSLNSPLHF	TGTGCCAGCAGTTTTCAGGGGAGCCTAAATTCACCCCTCCACTTT
TRBD1	-	TRBV5-4	TRBJ2-6	CASSVQGVLFSGANVLTF	TGTGCCAGCAGCGTCCAGGGGGTATTATTCTCTGGGGCCAACGTCCTGACTTTC
-	-	TRBV6-5	TRBJ1-5	CASSWTENQPQHF	TGTGCCAGCAGTTGGACAGAAAATCAGCCCCAGCATTTT
-	once	TRBV6-5	TRBJ1-1	CASSYGGGGGYTEAFF	TGTGCCAGCAGTTACGGGGGAGGGGGAGGGTACACTGAAGCTTTCTTT
TRBD1	-	TRBV30	TRBJ1-1	CAAGRTGVRVTEAFF	TGTGCCGCGGGCCGAACAGGGGTTCGGGTTACTGAAGCTTTCTTT
-	-	TRBV2	TRBJ1-1	CASSRAGETEAFF	TGTGCCAGCAGTCGGGCGGGGGAGACTGAAGCTTTCTTT
-	-	TRBV6-6	TRBJ1-5	CASSYGQGRNQPQHF	TGTGCCAGCAGTTACGGGCAGGGAAGGAATCAGCCCCAGCATTTT
-	-	TRBV5-1	TRBJ1-3	CASSLDSPSGNTIYF	TGCGCCAGCAGCTTGGACAGTCCCTCTGGAAACACCATATATTTT
TRBD1	-	TRBV18	TRBJ1-4	CASSLGTAGNEKLFF	TGTGCCAGCTCACTAGGGACAGCGGGTAATGAAAAACTGTTTTTT
TRBD1	-	TRBV6-5	TRBJ1-2	CASSLQGSYGYTF	TGTGCCAGCAGCCTACAGGGGAGCTATGGCTACACCTTC
-	-	TRBV19	TRBJ2-1	CASSLRDTSSYNEQFF	TGTGCCAGTAGTCTACGGGACACTAGCTCCTACAATGAGCAGTTCTTC
-	-	TRBV4-1	TRBJ1-1	CASSQVGGIGTEAFF	TGCGCCAGCAGCCAAGTAGGAGGAATCGGAACTGAAGCTTTCTTT
TRBD1	-	TRBV7-3	TRBJ2-2	CASSLTQGAGGTGELFF	TGTGCCAGCAGCTTAACGCAGGGGGCTGGGGGTACCGGGGAGCTGTTTTTT
TRBD1	-	TRBV19	TRBJ1-2	CASSTRQGSYGYTF	TGTGCCAGTAGTACAAGACAGGGGTCCTATGGCTACACCTTC
-	-	TRBV19	TRBJ1-2	CASSHSFDHGYTF	TGTGCCAGTAGTCACAGTTTCGATCATGGCTACACCTTC
-	few	TRBV7-2	TRBJ2-2	CASSLVFAGKVSNTGELFF	TGTGCCAGCAGCTTAGTTTTTGCGGGGAAAGTGTCGAACACCGGGGAGCTGTTTTTT
-	-	TRBV9	TRBJ1-1	CASTPGLGPRTEAFF	TGTGCCAGCACCCCGGGGTTAGGGCCGCGCACTGAAGCTTTCTTT
-	-	TRBV24-1	TRBJ1-4	CATSDPRDGSEKLFF	TGTGCCACCAGTGATCCTCGGGACGGGAGTGAAAAACTGTTTTTT
-	-	TRBV24-1	TRBJ2-5	CATSDLSTGQETQYF	TGTGCCACCAGTGATTTATCGACAGGTCAAGAGACCCAGTACTTC
-	-	TRBV19	TRBJ1-5	CASSMGGQPQHF	TGTGCCAGTAGTATGGGGGGACAGCCCCAGCATTTT
-	-	TRBV19	TRBJ1-3	CASSRDTSGNTIYF	TGTGCCAGTAGTCGGGATACCTCTGGAAACACCATATATTTT
-	once	TRBV7-2	TRBJ1-2	CASSFPQNYGYTF	TGTGCCAGCAGCTTCCCCCAGAACTATGGCTACACCTTC
-	-	TRBV6-2/TRBV6-3	TRBJ1-2	CASSYSRNYGYTF	TGTGCCAGCAGTTACTCCAGGAACTATGGCTACACCTTC
-	-	TRBV19	TRBJ2-2	CASSMRGNGELFF	TGTGCCAGTAGTATGCGGGGAAACGGGGAGCTGTTTTTT
TRBD1	-	TRBV2	TRBJ1-2	CASSDRQGAGYTF	TGTGCCAGCAGTGACCGGCAGGGGGCAGGCTACACCTTC
-	-	TRBV10-3	TRBJ1-4	CAISENRDREKLFF	TGTGCCATCAGTGAGAACAGGGACCGAGAAAAACTGTTTTTT
TRBD1	few	TRBV12-5	TRBJ1-5	CASGLLTSRTGGGLSNQPQHF	TGTGCTAGTGGTTTGCTCACCTCCCGGACAGGGGGGGGCCTTAGCAATCAGCCCCAGCATTTT
-	-	TRBV5-1	TRBJ2-3	CASSITSTDTQYF	TGCGCCAGCAGCATAACAAGCACAGATACGCAGTATTTT
-	once	TRBV5-1	TRBJ2-1	CASSLDQGNEQFF	TGCGCCAGCAGCTTGGACCAGGGCAATGAGCAGTTCTTC
TRBD1	-	TRBV11-3	TRBJ2-2	CASSRQPILTGAGDGELFF	TGTGCCAGCAGCCGCCAGCCCATTCTGACAGGGGCAGGGGACGGGGAGCTGTTTTTT
-	-	TRBV6-5	TRBJ2-3	CASRPGHPDTQYF	TGTGCCAGCAGGCCAGGACACCCAGATACGCAGTATTTT
-	-	TRBV5-1	TRBJ1-6	CASTLGNSPLHF	TGCGCCAGCACCCTCGGTAATTCACCCCTCCACTTT
TRBD1	-	TRBV5-1	TRBJ2-5	CASSLAPPGTGPGETQYF	TGCGCCAGCAGCTTGGCCCCCCCCGGGACAGGGCCGGGGGAGACCCAGTACTTC
TRBD2	-	TRBV11-2	TRBJ2-7	CASSRGLSNEQYF	TGTGCCAGTAGCCGGGGACTATCCAACGAGCAGTACTTC
TRBD1	-	TRBV19	TRBJ2-1	CASSIGRKDRGYNEQFF	TGTGCCAGTAGTATAGGAAGGAAGGACAGGGGTTACAATGAGCAGTTCTTC
TRBD1	-	TRBV11-2	TRBJ2-7	CASSPGGSYEQYF	TGTGCCAGCAGCCCAGGGGGCTCCTACGAGCAGTACTTC
TRBD1	-	TRBV3-1/TRBV3-2	TRBJ1-4	CASSQGQGSEKLFF	TGTGCCAGCAGCCAGGGACAGGGTTCAGAAAAACTGTTTTTT
-	few	TRBV19	TRBJ1-1	CASSLSGRGNTEAFF	TGTGCCAGTAGTCTTAGCGGACGGGGGAACACTGAAGCTTTCTTT
-	-	TRBV10-3	TRBJ1-1	CAISDNGSQNTEAFF	TGTGCCATCAGTGATAACGGGTCTCAGAACACTGAAGCTTTCTTT
-	once	TRBV12-3/TRBV12-4	TRBJ1-1	CASSFAVNTEAFF	TGTGCCAGCAGTTTTGCAGTGAACACTGAAGCTTTCTTT
TRBD1	-	TRBV2	TRBJ1-5	CASSPGTGDQPQHF	TGTGCCAGCAGTCCCGGGACAGGGGATCAGCCCCAGCATTTT
-	-	TRBV18	TRBJ1-1	CASSPVGQNTEAFF	TGTGCCAGCTCACCAGTCGGTCAGAACACTGAAGCTTTCTTT
-	-	TRBV18	TRBJ2-4	CASSPPTVAKNIQYF	TGTGCCAGCTCACCACCGACAGTAGCCAAAAACATTCAGTACTTC
TRBD1	once	TRBV9	TRBJ2-3	CASRHTGADTDTQYF	TGTGCCAGCAGACATACAGGGGCCGACACAGATACGCAGTATTTT
TRBD1	-	TRBV9	TRBJ1-4	CASSPRTGATNEKLFF	TGTGCCAGCAGCCCAAGAACAGGGGCAACTAATGAAAAACTGTTTTTT
TRBD2	once	TRBV2	TRBJ2-3	CASSEAGGFSDTQYF	TGTGCCAGCAGTGAAGCGGGGGGGTTCAGCGATACGCAGTATTTT
-	-	TRBV7-6	TRBJ2-1	CASSPEDGSYNEQFF	TGTGCCAGCAGCCCCGAGGATGGCAGCTACAATGAGCAGTTCTTC
-	-	TRBV19	TRBJ1-5	CASSRRQGHLFDNQPQHF	TGTGCCAGTAGCAGGCGGCAGGGGCACCTATTCGACAATCAGCCCCAGCATTTT
-	once	TRBV28	TRBJ1-1	CASTGTSGAFF	TGTGCCAGCACCGGGACAAGTGGAGCTTTCTTT
-	-	TRBV5-8	TRBJ2-7	CASSRGAPYEQYF	TGTGCCAGCAGCCGGGGGGCACCCTACGAGCAGTACTTC
-	-	TRBV29-1	TRBJ1-1	CSALPGLNTEAFF	TGCAGCGCCCTGCCTGGCCTGAACACTGAAGCTTTCTTT
-	few	TRBV10-3	TRBJ1-3	CAISESGSSGNTIYF	TGTGCCATCAGTGAGTCGGGCAGCTCTGGAAACACCATATATTTT
-	-	TRBV29-1	TRBJ2-3	CSVELIGVRTDTQYF	TGCAGCGTTGAACTGATAGGGGTTCGGACAGATACGCAGTATTTT
TRBD1	-	TRBV9	TRBJ1-6	CASSQGTGGYNSPLHF	TGTGCCAGCAGTCAAGGGACAGGGGGGTATAATTCACCCCTCCACTTT